This TCR beta chain was identified during a study of CD8 T cell repertoires and HIV-1 epitope variants. Study-level information: Control wells had CMV/EBV/flu peptides, negative Ebola AY9, or no peptide. Epitopes were three Gag families plus Nef HW9 and YT9. Separate from the cultures, 1M uncultured T cells served as baseline.

This table comes from immunoSEQ multiplex PCR, and its TCRdb copy is limited to in-frame clones, with some not included. Among some 100,000 clones listed, over 70% were seen once. Germline CDR1 and CDR2: SGHTA and FQGNSA. This CDR3 contains 18 residues. V was pared by 1 base and J by 2 bases, with 7 bases of the junction left unmatched. Sequencing was done on a sample of uncultured baseline CD8+ T cells from peripheral blood mononuclear cells (PBMCs). The gene calls are TRBV7-2 and TRBJ2-7, with TRBD2 matching 14 bases. This clonotype originated in a male donor with HIV. CDR3 sequence (DNA): TGTGCCAGCAGCTTAGGACTAGCGGGAGGGCCGAGCGCCTACGAGCAGTACTTC. Translation gives CASSLGLAGGPSAYEQYF. Looking up the rest from reference TRBV7-2 and TRBJ2-7 gives the full variable domain: GAGVSQSPSNKVTEKGKDVELRCDPISGHTALYWYRQSLGQGLEFLIYFQGNSAPDKSGLPSDRFSAERTGGSVSTLTIQRTQQEDSAVYLCASSLGLAGGPSAYEQYFGPGTRLTVT.